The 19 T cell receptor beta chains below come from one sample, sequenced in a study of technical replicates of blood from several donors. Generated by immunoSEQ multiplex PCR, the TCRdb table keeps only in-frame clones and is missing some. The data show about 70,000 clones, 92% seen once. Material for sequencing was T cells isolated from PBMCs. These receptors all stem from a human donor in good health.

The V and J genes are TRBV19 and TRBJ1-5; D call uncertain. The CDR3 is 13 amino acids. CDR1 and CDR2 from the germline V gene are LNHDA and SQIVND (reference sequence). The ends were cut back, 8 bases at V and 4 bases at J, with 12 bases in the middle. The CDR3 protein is CASATSVNQPQHF. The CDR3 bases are TGTGCCAGTGCAACCAGTGTTAATCAGCCCCAGCATTTT.

In DNA form, the CDR3 reads TGTGCCAGCAGTCGCGGACTAGCGGGAGCTATCGAGACCCAGTACTTC. Encoded protein: CASSRGLAGAIETQYF. The gene calls are TRBV7-2 and TRBJ2-5, with 13 bases lining up with TRBD2. CDR1 SGHTA and CDR2 FQGNSA come from the germline V gene. There are 16 residues in the CDR3. After removal of 6 bases from V and 5 bases from J, the junction contained 9 bases not matched to a gene.

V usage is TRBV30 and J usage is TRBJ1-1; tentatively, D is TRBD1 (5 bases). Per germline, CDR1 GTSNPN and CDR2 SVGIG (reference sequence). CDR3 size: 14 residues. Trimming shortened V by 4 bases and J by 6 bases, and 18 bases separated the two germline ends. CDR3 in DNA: TGTGCCTGGACTGGGGGGAGAACACTTGCTGAAGCTTTCTTT. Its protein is CAWTGGRTLAEAFF.

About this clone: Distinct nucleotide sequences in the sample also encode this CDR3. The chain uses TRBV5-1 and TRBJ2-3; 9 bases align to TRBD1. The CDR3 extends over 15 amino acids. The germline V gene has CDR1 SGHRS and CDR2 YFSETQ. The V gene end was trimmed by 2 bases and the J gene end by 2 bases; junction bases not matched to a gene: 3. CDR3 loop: CASSLGQGNTDTQYF. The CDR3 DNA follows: TGCGCCAGCAGCTTAGGACAGGGGAACACAGATACGCAGTATTTT.

CDR3 sequence reads: CASSLDWREGLETQYF. CDR3 bases: TGTGCCAGCAGCCTCGACTGGCGGGAGGGCCTAGAGACCCAGTACTTC. The chain links TRBV7-2 to TRBJ2-5; 9 bases line up with TRBD2. The V gene end was trimmed by 5 bases and the J gene end by 4 bases; junction bases not matched to a gene: 11. The CDR3 covers 16 residues. CDR1 SGHTA and CDR2 FQGNSA come from the germline V gene.

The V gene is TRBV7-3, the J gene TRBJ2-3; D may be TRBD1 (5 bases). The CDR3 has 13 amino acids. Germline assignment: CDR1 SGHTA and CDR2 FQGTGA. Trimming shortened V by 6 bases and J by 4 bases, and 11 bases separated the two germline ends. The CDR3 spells CASRGQLADTQYF. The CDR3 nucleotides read TGTGCCAGCAGGGGGCAATTGGCAGATACGCAGTATTTT. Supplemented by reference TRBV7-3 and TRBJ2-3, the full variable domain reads GAGVSQTPSNKVTEKGKYVELRCDPISGHTALYWYRQSLGQGPEFLIYFQGTGAADDSGLPNDRFFAVRPEGSVSTLKIQRTERGDSAVYLCASRGQLADTQYFGPGTRLTVL.

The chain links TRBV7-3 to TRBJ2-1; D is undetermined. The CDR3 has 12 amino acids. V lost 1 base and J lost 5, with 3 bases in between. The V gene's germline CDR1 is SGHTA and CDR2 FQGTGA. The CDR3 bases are TGTGCCAGCAGCTTAAACAACAATGAGCAGTTCTTC. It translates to CASSLNNNEQFF.

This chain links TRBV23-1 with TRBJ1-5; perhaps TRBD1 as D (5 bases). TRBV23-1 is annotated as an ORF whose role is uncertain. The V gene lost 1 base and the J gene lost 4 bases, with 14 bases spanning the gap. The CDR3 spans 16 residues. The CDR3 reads CASSQWGRFGNQPQHF. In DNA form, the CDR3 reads TGCGCCAGCAGTCAATGGGGCAGGTTCGGGAATCAGCCCCAGCATTTT.

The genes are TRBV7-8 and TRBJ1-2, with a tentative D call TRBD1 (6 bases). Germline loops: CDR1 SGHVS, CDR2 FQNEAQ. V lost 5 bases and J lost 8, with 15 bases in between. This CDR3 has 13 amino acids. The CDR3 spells CASSQGTREGYTF. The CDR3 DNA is TGTGCCAGCAGCCAGGGGACGAGGGAGGGCTACACCTTC. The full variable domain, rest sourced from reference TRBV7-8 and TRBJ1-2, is GAGVSQSPRYKVAKRGQDVALRCDPISGHVSLFWYQQALGQGPEFLTYFQNEAQLDKSGLPSDRFFAERPEGSVSTLKIQRTQQEDSAVYLCASSQGTREGYTFGSGTRLTVV.

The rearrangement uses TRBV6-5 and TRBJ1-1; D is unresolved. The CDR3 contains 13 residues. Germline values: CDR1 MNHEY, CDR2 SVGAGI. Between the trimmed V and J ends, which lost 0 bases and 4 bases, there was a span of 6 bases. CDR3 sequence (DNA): TGTGCCAGCAGTTACTCTACGGGCACTGAAGCTTTCTTT. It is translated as CASSYSTGTEAFF.

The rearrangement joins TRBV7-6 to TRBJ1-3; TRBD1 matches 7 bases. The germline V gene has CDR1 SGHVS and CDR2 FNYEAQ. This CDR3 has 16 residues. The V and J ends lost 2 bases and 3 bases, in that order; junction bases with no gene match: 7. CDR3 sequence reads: CASSLIGQDYGNTIYF. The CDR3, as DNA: TGTGCCAGCAGCTTAATAGGACAGGACTATGGAAACACCATATATTTT. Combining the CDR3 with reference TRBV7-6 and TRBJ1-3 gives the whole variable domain GAGVSQSPRYKVTKRGQDVALRCDPISGHVSLYWYRQALGQGPEFLTYFNYEAQQDKSGLPNDRFSAERPEGSISTLTIQRTEQRDSAMYRCASSLIGQDYGNTIYFGEGSWLTVV.

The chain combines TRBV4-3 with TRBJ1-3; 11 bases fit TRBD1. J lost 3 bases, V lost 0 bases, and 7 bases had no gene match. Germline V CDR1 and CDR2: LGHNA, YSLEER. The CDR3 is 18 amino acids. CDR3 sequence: CASSQDPPDRGLGNTIYF. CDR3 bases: TGCGCCAGCAGCCAAGATCCCCCGGACAGGGGGCTTGGAAACACCATATATTTT.

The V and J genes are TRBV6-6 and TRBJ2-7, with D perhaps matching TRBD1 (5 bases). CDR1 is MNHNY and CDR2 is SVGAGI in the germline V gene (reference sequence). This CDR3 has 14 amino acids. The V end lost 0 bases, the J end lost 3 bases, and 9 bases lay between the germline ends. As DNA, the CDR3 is TGTGCCAGCAGTTACTCCAGGGAAGTCTACGAGCAGTACTTC. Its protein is CASSYSREVYEQYF.

CDR3 nucleotide sequence: TGTGCCAGCAGCCCCCCCGAGGGAGATGAGCAGTTCTTC. This gives the protein CASSPPEGDEQFF. The chain uses TRBV9 and TRBJ2-1; TRBD2 might be the D (5 bases). V was shortened by 4 bases and J by 8 bases, with 13 bases between the two germline ends. Germline V lookup: CDR1 SGDLS, CDR2 YYNGEE. This CDR3 has 13 residues.

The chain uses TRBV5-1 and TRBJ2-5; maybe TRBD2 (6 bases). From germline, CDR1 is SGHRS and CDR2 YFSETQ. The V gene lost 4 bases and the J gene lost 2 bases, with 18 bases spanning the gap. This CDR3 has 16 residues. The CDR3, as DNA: TGCGCCAGCAGCCCCCAAGTAAGCGGGCCTCAAGAGACCCAGTACTTC. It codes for CASSPQVSGPQETQYF.

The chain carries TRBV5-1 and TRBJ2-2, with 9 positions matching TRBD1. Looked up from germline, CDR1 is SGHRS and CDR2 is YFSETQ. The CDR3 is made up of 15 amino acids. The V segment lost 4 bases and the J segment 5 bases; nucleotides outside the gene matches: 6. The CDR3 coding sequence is TGCGCCAGCAGCCCGGGGACAGGGAGGACCGGGGAGCTGTTTTTT. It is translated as CASSPGTGRTGELFF.

The DNA for the CDR3 is TGTGCCAGCAGCGTGCGGGAAGCTAACACCGGGGAGCTGTTTTTT. Translation gives CASSVREANTGELFF. This chain links TRBV9 with TRBJ2-2; D is possibly TRBD2 (6 bases). V lost 2 bases to trimming and J lost 2 bases, with 10 bases between them. This CDR3 has 15 residues. The germline V gene encodes CDR1 SGDLS and CDR2 YYNGEE.

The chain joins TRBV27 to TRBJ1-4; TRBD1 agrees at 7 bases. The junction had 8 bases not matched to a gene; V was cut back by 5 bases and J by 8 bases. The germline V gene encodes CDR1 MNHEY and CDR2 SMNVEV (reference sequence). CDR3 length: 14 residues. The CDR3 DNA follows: TGTGCCAGCAGTCTGCGGACAGGTAGCGAAAAACTGTTTTTT. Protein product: CASSLRTGSEKLFF.

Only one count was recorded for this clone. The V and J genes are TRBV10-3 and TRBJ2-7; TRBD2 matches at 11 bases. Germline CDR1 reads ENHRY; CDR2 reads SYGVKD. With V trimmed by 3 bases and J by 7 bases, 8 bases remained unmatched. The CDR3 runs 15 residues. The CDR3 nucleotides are TGTGCCATCAGTGACTCACTAGCGGGAGCAGGGGAGCAGTACTTC. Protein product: CAISDSLAGAGEQYF.